The rows below give T cell receptor beta chains drawn from one sample of a study of human T cells and chemical hapten exposure. TCRdb reanalysed the RACE reads using MiXCR and keeps one entry per CDR3 protein. The table shows 300,000 to 450,000 distinct CDR3 sequences, with roughly 5% occurring only once. Sequenced material: whole blood, taken in connection with sensitization to the hapten diphenylcyclopropenone (DPC). Source of these receptors: a woman aged 45 to 65 with alopecia areata. Some clones in this sample may be carry-over from other donors' samples. Each CDR3 is given without its conserved first and last residue.

>TRBV12-3/TRBV12-4|TRBJ2-3
ASSLAITSGGGDYTQY
>TRBV28|TRBJ2-1
ASSFGSPQGEQF
>TRBV5-6|TRBJ1-2
ASSSKGPVGYT
>TRBV19|TRBJ2-7
ASSMPLGGPNEQY
>TRBV7-8|TRBJ1-6
ASSLARSPLH
>TRBV5-5|TRBJ1-1
ASSLMDQNTEAF
>TRBV5-1|TRBJ2-7
ASRDGLAVTYEQY
>TRBV12-3/TRBV12-4|TRBJ1-2
ASSLSTGLWGYT
>TRBV6-5|TRBJ2-7
ASSKQGTEQY
>TRBV12-5|TRBJ2-1
ASGTGERESGEQF
>TRBV18|TRBJ1-2
ASSPGQGNGYT
>TRBV5-1|TRBJ1-1
ASSFVAGNTEAF
>TRBV29-1|TRBJ1-1
SVEGPPEAF
>TRBV7-9|TRBJ1-5
ASSSEGGRQPQH
>TRBV5-5|TRBJ2-3
ASSSSSGEVADTQY
>TRBV11-2|TRBJ1-1
ASSSMGTGDTEAF
>TRBV9|TRBJ2-3
ASSVDGGGRDTQY
>TRBV7-2|TRBJ2-3
ASSQGPLPGQQY